The subject of this entry is one TCR beta chain. These data originate in a study of blood T cell repertoires in COVID-19. Study in general: Samples representing acute and convalescent COVID-19 were sourced from the United States, Italy and Spain. PBMCs, B-cell-depleted T cells, or T cells were the source of the cDNA or gDNA that made up the material.

In the original workflow: Amplification of reference gene primers provided the estimated nucleated cell counts. The assay was immunoSEQ multiplex PCR, and TCRdb's table has in-frame clones only and misses some. That table furnishes V, J and clone size, whereas the DNA furnished D and trimming. Seen here are roughly 97,000 clones, 75% to 90% observed once, and the top ten hold 15%. The sample consisted of peripheral blood. This sequence was found in a man aged 45-65 years with acute or convalescent COVID-19.

The CDR3 sequence: CASSSDRSGAFF. CDR3 nucleotide sequence: TGTGCCAGCAGCTCGGACAGGAGCGGAGCTTTCTTT. The J gene is TRBJ1-1, the V gene TRBV6-2 or TRBV6-3; 7 bases match TRBD1. V dropped 6 bases and J dropped 10; count of bases not matched to a gene: 8. The CDR3 length is 12 residues. Germline CDR1 MNHEY, CDR2 SVGEGT.